These 27 T cell receptor beta chains were all obtained from the same sample, sequenced in a study of T cells of healthy individuals. TCRdb called the 5' RACE reads again in MiXCR, with one record for every CDR3 protein. The sample holds around 90,000 distinct CDR3 sequences, about 5.5% seen once. Receptors were obtained from a female donor in good health.

This clonotype was observed a handful of times. The CDR3 here is CATSRRPPPDTQYF. The CDR3 coding sequence is TGTGCCACCAGTAGAAGACCGCCCCCAGATACGCAGTATTTT. The J gene is TRBJ2-3, the V gene TRBV15; D is ambiguous. Trimming stripped 6 bases from V and 4 bases from J, with 14 bases between. CDR3 size: 14 residues. Germline V gives CDR1 LNHNV, CDR2 YYDKDF (reference sequence).

The chain recombines TRBV19 with TRBJ2-1, with 10 nucleotides matching TRBD2. Germline CDR1 is LNHDA and CDR2 is SQIVND (reference sequence). The CDR3 runs to 16 residues. J lost 0 bases, V lost 5 bases, and 4 bases had no gene match. CDR3 sequence: CASSWTSGGSYNEQFF. As DNA, the CDR3 is TGTGCCAGTAGTTGGACTAGCGGAGGCTCCTACAATGAGCAGTTCTTC. The full variable domain, rest sourced from reference TRBV19 and TRBJ2-1, is DGGITQSPKYLFRKEGQNVTLSCEQNLNHDAMYWYRQDPGQGLRLIYYSQIVNDFQKGDIAEGYSVSREKKESFPLTVTSAQKNPTAFYLCASSWTSGGSYNEQFFGPGTRLTVL.

This clonotype was seen many times. V is TRBV6-2 or TRBV6-3 and J is TRBJ2-5; D remains ambiguous. CDR1 and CDR2 (germline): MNHEY, SVGEGT. With 6 bases removed from V and 0 bases from J, the gap between germline ends came to 5 bases. This CDR3 region has 12 residues. The CDR3 sequence: CASSPYQETQYF. The CDR3 region has the DNA TGTGCCAGCAGCCCGTACCAAGAGACCCAGTACTTC.

This clonotype was seen at least ten times. The chain has TRBV15 and TRBJ2-5; TRBD1 matches at 7 bases. The CDR3 extends over 13 amino acids. Germline V lookup: CDR1 LNHNV, CDR2 YYDKDF (reference sequence). After removal of 5 bases from V and 2 bases from J, the junction contained 2 bases not matched to a gene. CDR3 nucleotides: TGTGCCACCAGCGGGACAGCGCAAGAGACCCAGTACTTC. Its translation: CATSGTAQETQYF.

The chain combines TRBV20-1 with TRBJ2-1; 12 bases map to TRBD2. In germline, CDR1 is DFQATT, CDR2 SNEGSKA (reference sequence). V was pared by 4 bases and J by 4 bases, with 2 bases of the junction left unmatched. The CDR3 has 14 amino acids. This CDR3 reads CSATTSGSYNEQFF. In DNA, the CDR3 is TGCAGTGCTACGACTAGCGGGAGTTACAATGAGCAGTTCTTC.

This clonotype was observed at least ten times. The chain combines TRBV2 with TRBJ1-4; D gene ambiguous. Trimming left V 2 bases short and J 17 bases short, with 15 bases between. This CDR3 contains 12 residues. Germline V gives CDR1 SNHLY, CDR2 FYNNEI. CDR3 nucleotide sequence: TGTGCCAGCAGTGAATCCGGGTTTGGCTATTTTTTT. Translating gives CASSESGFGYFF.

In this sample, this clonotype turned up many times. The chain joins TRBV4-3 to TRBJ1-1; D is ambiguous. Per the germline V gene, CDR1 is LGHNA and CDR2 is YSLEER. CDR3 length equals 14 residues. V was cut by 0 bases and J by 3 bases, with 8 bases left in between. CDR3 amino acids: CASSQDLWDTEAFF. The CDR3 bases are TGCGCCAGCAGCCAAGACCTTTGGGACACTGAAGCTTTCTTT.

This clonotype was counted many times. The chain uses TRBV20-1 and TRBJ2-7; no reliable D call. Between the trimmed V and J ends, which lost 2 bases and 4 bases, there was a span of 6 bases. This CDR3 region has 11 residues. Germline V gene sequence: CDR1 DFQATT, CDR2 SNEGSKA (reference sequence). The chain's CDR3 is CSARSAYEQYF. The CDR3 DNA reads TGCAGTGCTAGATCGGCGTACGAGCAGTACTTC.

This clonotype was recorded many times. The chain combines TRBV7-9 with TRBJ2-7, with TRBD1 matching 7 bases. The CDR3 totals 12 residues. After removal of 10 bases from V and 2 bases from J, the junction contained 5 bases not matched to a gene. The germline V gene encodes CDR1 SEHNR and CDR2 FQNEAQ (reference sequence). CDR3 loop: CATGGSTYEQYF. In nucleotides, the CDR3 is TGTGCCACAGGGGGTAGCACCTACGAGCAGTACTTC.

This clonotype was detected only a few times. The chain combines TRBV4-1 with TRBJ2-1, with D possibly being TRBD2 (5 bases). V lost 3 bases and J 7 bases, leaving 19 bases between the germline ends. Looked up from germline, CDR1 is MGHRA and CDR2 is YSYEKL. The CDR3 has 16 residues. The CDR3 loop reads CASSHREEVRPNEQFF. The DNA of the CDR3 is TGCGCCAGCAGCCATCGGGAAGAAGTAAGGCCGAATGAGCAGTTCTTC.

This clonotype occurred many times. This chain uses TRBV29-1 with TRBJ2-1; D possibly corresponds to TRBD2 (6 bases). Trimming took 4 bases from V and 7 from J, leaving 11 bases between them. This CDR3 is built from 12 residues. Germline values: CDR1 SQVTM, CDR2 ANQGSEA. Here the CDR3 DNA reads TGCAGCGTTGGGCCGGGGGTGAATGAGCAGTTCTTC. Its protein is CSVGPGVNEQFF.

This clonotype occurred a few times. The DNA of the CDR3 is TGTGCCAGCAGCTACCCTCTGGGCGGGTTGCGGTCCTACGAGCAGTACTTC. Translated, it gives CASSYPLGGLRSYEQYF. J is TRBJ2-7 and V is TRBV5-8; tentatively, D is TRBD2 (5 bases). The CDR3 covers 17 residues. Germline assignment: CDR1 SGHTS and CDR2 YDEGEE. With 3 bases removed from V and 1 base from J, the gap between germline ends came to 20 bases.

The chain couples TRBV25-1 to TRBJ2-2; no clear D gene. Germline loops: CDR1 MGHDK, CDR2 SYGVNS. The length of the CDR3 is 15 residues. Trimming took 5 bases from V and 0 from J, leaving 10 bases between them. CDR3 loop: CASSLWTANTGELFF. CDR3 bases: TGTGCCAGCAGTTTATGGACGGCGAACACCGGGGAGCTGTTTTTT.

J is TRBJ2-2 and V is TRBV30, with 13 bases aligning to TRBD2. The CDR3 is 16 amino acids. Germline values: CDR1 GTSNPN, CDR2 SVGIG (reference sequence). V shed 4 bases and J 5 bases; nucleotides not matched to a gene: 7. CDR3: CAWTMGLAGNTGELFF. The CDR3 DNA is TGTGCCTGGACCATGGGACTAGCGGGAAATACCGGGGAGCTGTTTTTT.

About this clonotype itself: A much larger clone differs from this one at a single base, so this may be a read error. The gene calls are TRBV28 and TRBJ2-5, with D perhaps TRBD1 (6 bases). Trimming removed 3 bases at V and 4 bases at J, with 15 bases between. The CDR3 totals 15 residues. The V gene's germline CDR1 is MDHEN and CDR2 SYDVKM. CDR3 bases: TGTGCCAGCAGTTTTACCCAGGGGTTCCGAGAGACCCAGTACTTC. Its protein product is CASSFTQGFRETQYF.

In its sample, this clonotype was seen many times. This chain connects TRBV20-1 to TRBJ2-1; D is perhaps TRBD1 or TRBD2 (5 bases each). The CDR3 is 15 amino acids. The V gene's germline CDR1 is DFQATT and CDR2 SNEGSKA (reference sequence). V was pared by 0 bases and J by 5 bases, with 14 bases between. CDR3 coding DNA: TGCAGTGCTAGAGATCGGGACGGTTCCAACAATGAGCAGTTCTTC. As protein: CSARDRDGSNNEQFF.

This clonotype was observed many times. The chain is built from TRBV4-1 and TRBJ2-2; perhaps D is TRBD1 or TRBD2 (5 bases each). The CDR3 runs 17 residues. V gave up 0 bases and J gave up 5 bases, with 16 bases separating them. Germline V gene sequence: CDR1 MGHRA, CDR2 YSYEKL. This CDR3 is CASSQEGYRGATGELFF. CDR3 nucleotides: TGCGCCAGCAGCCAAGAAGGATATCGAGGGGCGACCGGGGAGCTGTTTTTT.

This clonotype was observed many times. The DNA for the CDR3 is TGTGCCTGGAGTAGTGTCACTGGAAACACCATATATTTT. Amino acids: CAWSSVTGNTIYF. This chain uses TRBV30 with TRBJ1-3; D not certain. Between the trimmed V and J ends, which lost 2 bases and 2 bases, there was a span of 7 bases. The germline CDR1 and CDR2 sequences are GTSNPN and SVGIG (reference sequence). The CDR3 extends over 13 amino acids.

In this sample, this clonotype turned up many times. The chain carries TRBV19 and TRBJ2-2; D remains unclear. V lost 6 bases and J 6 bases, leaving 14 bases between the germline ends. Germline V gene sequence: CDR1 LNHDA, CDR2 SQIVND (reference sequence). The CDR3 is 14 residues long. This chain's CDR3 is CASSLSTSAGELFF. The CDR3 DNA follows: TGTGCCAGTAGCCTCTCGACAAGCGCCGGGGAGCTGTTTTTT.

Many counts were recorded for this clonotype. The chain employs TRBV6-5 and TRBJ2-1; D perhaps matches TRBD2 (6 bases). The CDR3 has 16 residues. Trimming stripped 6 bases from V and 2 bases from J, with 17 bases between. Germline loops: CDR1 MNHEY, CDR2 SVGAGI. CDR3 in amino acids: CASSSGDFFPYNEQFF. The CDR3 nucleotides read TGTGCCAGCAGCTCGGGGGACTTCTTTCCCTACAATGAGCAGTTCTTC.

This clonotype showed up just a few times. The J gene is TRBJ2-7, the V gene TRBV29-1; D is unresolved. Germline CDR1 reads SQVTM; CDR2 reads ANQGSEA. The CDR3 loop spans 14 amino acids. Trimming took 0 bases from V and 0 from J, leaving 9 bases between them. CDR3 sequence reads: CSVEDGSSSYEQYF. The CDR3 DNA sequence: TGCAGCGTTGAAGACGGATCGAGCTCCTACGAGCAGTACTTC.

This clonotype was seen a few times. The genes are TRBV5-4 and TRBJ1-2; TRBD1 is a possible D gene (6 bases). Germline-derived CDR1 and CDR2 are SGHNT and YYREEE (reference sequence). The CDR3 runs 14 residues. The V end was cut by 3 bases, the J end by 0 bases, with 9 bases between. The CDR3 nucleotides read TGTGCCAGCAGCTATCCAGGGGCTAACTATGGCTACACCTTC. This translates into CASSYPGANYGYTF.

This chain connects TRBV12-5 to TRBJ2-1; D unresolved. V was shortened by 5 bases and J by 0 bases, with 14 bases between the two germline ends. This CDR3 is built from 16 residues. The germline V gene encodes CDR1 LGHNT and CDR2 FRNRAP. CDR3 protein: CASGLLTPSSYNEQFF. The CDR3 DNA is TGTGCTAGTGGTCTACTTACTCCGAGCTCCTACAATGAGCAGTTCTTC. The full variable domain, its missing parts supplied by reference TRBV12-5 and TRBJ2-1, is DARVTQTPRHKVTEMGQEVTMRCQPILGHNTVFWYRQTMMQGLELLAYFRNRAPLDDSGMPKDRFSAEMPDATLATLKIQPSEPRDSAVYFCASGLLTPSSYNEQFFGPGTRLTVL.

This clonotype was detected ten times or more. This chain joins TRBV20-1 and TRBJ2-5; D not certain. Trimming stripped 3 bases from V and 2 bases from J, with 7 bases between. CDR3 size: 12 residues. The germline CDR1 and CDR2 sequences are DFQATT and SNEGSKA (reference sequence). The CDR3 bases are TGCAGTGCTAGCCGGAGTCAAGAGACCCAGTACTTC. Protein product: CSASRSQETQYF.

This clonotype was counted at least ten times. This sequence joins TRBV7-8 and TRBJ2-3; TRBD1 matches 8 bases. The ends lost 1 base at V and 2 bases at J; junction bases unmatched: 11. Germline CDR1 SGHVS, CDR2 FQNEAQ. The CDR3 length is 18 residues. CDR3 sequence reads: CASSLVPGQGADTDTQYF. CDR3 DNA: TGTGCCAGCAGCTTAGTACCGGGTCAGGGGGCGGACACAGATACGCAGTATTTT.

This clonotype was seen repeatedly, ten times or more. The chain combines TRBV4-1 with TRBJ2-7, with 8 bases aligning to TRBD1. The CDR3 extends over 18 amino acids. Unmatched junction bases numbered 13, after V lost 0 bases and J lost 3 bases. The germline CDR1 and CDR2 sequences are MGHRA and YSYEKL. CDR3 in amino acids: CASSQDPPYRGNYYEQYF. The DNA for the CDR3 is TGCGCCAGCAGCCAAGATCCGCCCTACAGGGGGAACTACTACGAGCAGTACTTC.

This clonotype was seen more than once but under ten times. V and J are TRBV29-1 and TRBJ2-1; 11 nucleotides align to TRBD2. The CDR3 loop spans 16 amino acids. CDR1 and CDR2 (germline): SQVTM, ANQGSEA. Trimming took 1 base from V and 5 from J; bases not matched to a gene: 7. The CDR3 is CSVEAPEGLADNEQFF. In nucleotides, the CDR3 is TGCAGCGTTGAAGCCCCCGAGGGACTAGCGGACAATGAGCAGTTCTTC.